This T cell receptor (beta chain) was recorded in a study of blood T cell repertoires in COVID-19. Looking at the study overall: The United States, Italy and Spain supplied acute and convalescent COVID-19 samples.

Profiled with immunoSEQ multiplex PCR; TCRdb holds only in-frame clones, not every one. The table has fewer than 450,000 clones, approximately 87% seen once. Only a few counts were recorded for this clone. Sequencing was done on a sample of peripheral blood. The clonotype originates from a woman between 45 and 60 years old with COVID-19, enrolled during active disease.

DNA for the CDR3: TGTGCCAGTAGTATCCCCCGCGGGAGCCATAGCAATCAGCCCCAGCATTTT. This codes for CASSIPRGSHSNQPQHF. The V gene is TRBV19, the J gene TRBJ1-5; D not resolved. Trimming shortened V by 3 bases and J by 0 bases, and 15 bases separated the two germline ends. Germline CDR1 and CDR2: LNHDA and SQIVND (reference sequence). CDR3 length: 17 amino acids.